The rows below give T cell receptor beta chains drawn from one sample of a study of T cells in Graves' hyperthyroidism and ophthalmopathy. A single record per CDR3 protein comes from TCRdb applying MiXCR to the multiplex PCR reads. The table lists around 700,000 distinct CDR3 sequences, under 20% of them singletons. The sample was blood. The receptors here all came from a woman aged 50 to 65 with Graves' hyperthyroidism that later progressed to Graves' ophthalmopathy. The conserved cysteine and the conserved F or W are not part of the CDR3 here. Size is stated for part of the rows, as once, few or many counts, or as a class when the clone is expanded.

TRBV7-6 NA ASSAGYTEAF
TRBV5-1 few ASTASGGGPNTEAF
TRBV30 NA AWSRPGQDYGYT
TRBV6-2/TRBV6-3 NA ASSSRLAGGTGELF
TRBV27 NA ASSLSSRRNTDTQY
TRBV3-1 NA ASSQGAGRSEQY
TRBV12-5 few ASGPLSQGVRAF
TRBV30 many AWLRDSNYGYT
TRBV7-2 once ASSAGGSEKLF
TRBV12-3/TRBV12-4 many ASSLTQGAYGYT
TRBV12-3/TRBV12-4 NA ASSSVLAGTYEQY
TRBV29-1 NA SVEPGQGPGNTIY
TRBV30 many AWSVRRAGGEQF
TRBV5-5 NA ASNRQETQY
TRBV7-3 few ASSPGDRGPYGYT
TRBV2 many ASSEAVGLSNYGYT
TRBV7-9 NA ASSSELNTGELF
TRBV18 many ASSPGLAGDGELF
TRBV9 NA ASSVGGGDRALGEQY
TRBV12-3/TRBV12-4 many ASSLLTLNTEAF
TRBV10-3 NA AIRGSTDDEQY
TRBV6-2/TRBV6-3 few ASSYIGQKAKNIQY
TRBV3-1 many ASSHDVGEAF
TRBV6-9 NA ASSYNWQNTGELF
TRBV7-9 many ASSAGTGNGYT
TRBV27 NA ASSPRTGFEQY
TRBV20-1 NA SARADQTGINPDTQY
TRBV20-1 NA SARVGVRAGELF
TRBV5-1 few ASSGRTNNEQF
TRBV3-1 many ASKTGASGGAEWETQY
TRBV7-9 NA ASSLVGRGLGNEQF